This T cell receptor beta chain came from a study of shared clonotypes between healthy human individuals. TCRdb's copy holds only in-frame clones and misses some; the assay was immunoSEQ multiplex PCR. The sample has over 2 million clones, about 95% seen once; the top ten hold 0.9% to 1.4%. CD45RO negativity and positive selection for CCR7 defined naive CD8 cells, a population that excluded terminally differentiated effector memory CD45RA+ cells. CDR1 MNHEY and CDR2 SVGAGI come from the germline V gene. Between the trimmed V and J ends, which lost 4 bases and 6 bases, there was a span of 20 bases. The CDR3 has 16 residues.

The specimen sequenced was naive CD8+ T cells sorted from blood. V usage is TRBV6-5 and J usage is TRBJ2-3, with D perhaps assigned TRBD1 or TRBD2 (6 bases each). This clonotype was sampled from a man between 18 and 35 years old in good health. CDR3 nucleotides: TGTGCCAGCAGTTCTCCAGGGGCCGGGAGTCTTGATACGCAGTATTTT. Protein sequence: CASSSPGAGSLDTQYF.